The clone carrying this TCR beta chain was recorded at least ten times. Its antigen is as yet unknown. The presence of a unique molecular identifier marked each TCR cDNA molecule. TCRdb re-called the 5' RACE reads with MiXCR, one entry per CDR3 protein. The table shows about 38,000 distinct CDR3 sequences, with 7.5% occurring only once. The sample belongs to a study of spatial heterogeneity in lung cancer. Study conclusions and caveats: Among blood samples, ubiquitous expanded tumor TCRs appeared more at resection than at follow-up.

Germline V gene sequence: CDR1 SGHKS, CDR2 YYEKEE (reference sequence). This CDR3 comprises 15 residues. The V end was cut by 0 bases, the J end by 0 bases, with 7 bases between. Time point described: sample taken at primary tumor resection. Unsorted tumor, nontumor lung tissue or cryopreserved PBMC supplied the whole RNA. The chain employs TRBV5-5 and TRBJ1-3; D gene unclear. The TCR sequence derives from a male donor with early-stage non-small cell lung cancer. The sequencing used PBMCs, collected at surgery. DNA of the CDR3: TGTGCCAGCAGCTTGGTTTCAGGCTCTGGAAACACCATATATTTT. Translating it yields CASSLVSGSGNTIYF. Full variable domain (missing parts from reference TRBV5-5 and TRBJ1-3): DAGVTQSPTHLIKTRGQQVTLRCSPISGHKSVSWYQQVLGQGPQFIFQYYEKEERGRGNFPDRFSARQFPNYSSELNVNALLLGDSALYLCASSLVSGSGNTIYFGEGSWLTVV.